The 24 T cell receptor beta chains reported below all come from one sample, sequenced in a study of T-cell reconstitution after alpha-beta-depleted transplantation in children listed by TCRdb under 2016. The intended sense of this specimen's treatment or condition label: allogeneic hematopoietic cell transplantation with graft depleted of TCRalphabeta T cells and CD19 B cells. The library was generated by PCR. TCRdb lists the instrument as Illumina HiSeq 2500. Molecular barcoding was employed in the preparation of TCR libraries, with unique molecular identifiers being used to normalize TCRbeta repertoire quantification. TCRdb redid the processing of the public reads, applying fastp at Q25 and MiXCR, and retained in-frame beta chains. Rows merge per CDR3 protein into single entries with the most common DNA and genes. In this sample the table shows 700,000 to 950,000 distinct CDR3 sequences, approximately 15% of which occur a single time. Jointly, the top ten make up under 6% of the sample.

The sequenced sample was PBMCs, mostly from graft donor cells, obtained 360 days after TCRalphabeta/CD19-depleted stem cell transplant. These receptor sequences come from a male patient aged 5 to 17 who had a stem cell transplant for acute lymphoblastic leukemia, so the T cells may come from the graft donor.

The chain has TRBV5-1 and TRBJ2-2; the D is unclear. Germline V gene lookup returns CDR1 SGHRS and CDR2 YFSETQ. V was trimmed by 2 bases and J by 0 bases, leaving 11 bases between them. CDR3 length: 16 amino acids. CDR3 protein: CASSFLGSANTGELFF. DNA of the CDR3: TGCGCCAGCAGCTTCCTGGGCAGCGCGAACACCGGGGAGCTGTTTTTT.

This clonotype was counted between two and nine times. The chain couples TRBV18 to TRBJ2-7; tentatively, D is TRBD2 (7 bases). This CDR3 comprises 12 residues. The germline gives CDR1 KGHSH, CDR2 LQKENI. With 9 bases removed from V and 6 bases from J, the gap between germline ends came to 15 bases. CDR3 nucleotide sequence: TGTGCCAGTCACGGGGGGCGCATCGAGCAGTACTTC. Translated: CASHGGRIEQYF.

This chain connects TRBV19 to TRBJ1-2; TRBD1 matches at 7 bases. Germline V CDR1 and CDR2: LNHDA, SQIVND (reference sequence). V lost 3 bases and J lost 2; bases outside the gene matches: 9. The CDR3 length is 16 residues. Here the CDR3 reads CASSMTGTAGNYGYTF. CDR3 bases: TGTGCCAGTAGTATGACCGGGACAGCTGGCAACTATGGCTACACCTTC.

Many counts were recorded for this clonotype. The chain is built from TRBV5-5 and TRBJ2-3; the D is unclear. Trimming took 5 bases from V and 0 from J, leaving 10 bases between them. Germline V gene lookup returns CDR1 SGHKS and CDR2 YYEKEE (reference sequence). CDR3 length equals 14 residues. The CDR3 spells CASSLLSSTDTQYF. DNA of the CDR3: TGTGCCAGCAGTCTCCTATCTAGCACAGATACGCAGTATTTT.

J is TRBJ2-3 and V is TRBV27, with D hard to call. The germline V gene has CDR1 MNHEY and CDR2 SMNVEV (reference sequence). The V end was cut by 6 bases, the J end by 3 bases, with 13 bases between. The CDR3 runs to 14 residues. This chain's CDR3 is CASRDPPRTDTQYF. In nucleotides, the CDR3 is TGTGCCAGCAGAGATCCGCCCCGGACAGATACGCAGTATTTT.

This clonotype was counted ten times or more. The chain joins TRBV11-2 to TRBJ2-2; D is undetermined. With 5 bases removed from V and 1 base from J, the gap between germline ends came to 11 bases. This CDR3 contains 15 residues. Germline loops: CDR1 SGHAT, CDR2 FQNNGV. CDR3 protein: CASSPWALNTGELFF. Written as DNA, the CDR3 is TGTGCCAGCAGCCCTTGGGCCCTGAACACCGGGGAGCTGTTTTTT. Full variable domain (missing parts from reference TRBV11-2 and TRBJ2-2): EAGVAQSPRYKIIEKRQSVAFWCNPISGHATLYWYQQILGQGPKLLIQFQNNGVVDDSQLPKDRFSAERLKGVDSTLKIQPAKLEDSAVYLCASSPWALNTGELFFGEGSRLTVL.

This sequence joins TRBV11-1 and TRBJ2-2; D is unclear. V was clipped by 7 bases and J by 6 bases, with 9 bases between them. In germline, CDR1 is SGHAT, CDR2 FQDESV (reference sequence). The CDR3 has 12 amino acids. The CDR3 sequence: CASMSASGELFF. The CDR3 bases are TGTGCCAGCATGAGTGCCTCCGGGGAGCTGTTTTTT.

The chain has TRBV25-1 and TRBJ2-3; 8 positions match TRBD1. This CDR3 comprises 14 residues. Trimming cost V 6 bases and J 3 bases; bases outside gene matches: 5. Germline V gene data show CDR1 as MGHDK and CDR2 as SYGVNS. CDR3 bases: TGTGCCAGCAGAAGACAGGGGAATACAGATACGCAGTATTTT. Translated, it gives CASRRQGNTDTQYF.

Many counts were recorded for this clonotype. The chain has TRBV7-9 and TRBJ1-1, with D possibly being TRBD1 (6 bases). The CDR3 totals 14 residues. Germline assignment: CDR1 SEHNR and CDR2 FQNEAQ (reference sequence). V was cut by 6 bases and J by 5 bases, with 16 bases left in between. The chain's CDR3 is CASRESGGRTEAFF. CDR3 DNA sequence: TGTGCCAGCAGGGAAAGTGGGGGGCGGACTGAAGCTTTCTTT.

The chain is built from TRBV12-3 or TRBV12-4 and TRBJ1-4; tentatively, D is TRBD1 (6 bases). Trimming shortened V by 4 bases and J by 8 bases, and 23 bases separated the two germline ends. The CDR3 has 17 amino acids. CDR3 in DNA: TGTGCCAGCAGTTCTAATAGGGGGTCCCCCCGGGGCGAAAAACTGTTTTTT. Translated: CASSSNRGSPRGEKLFF.

This clonotype was seen ten or more times. The chain carries TRBV10-3 and TRBJ2-3; 9 nucleotides line up with TRBD2. This CDR3 spans 15 amino acids. Trimming removed 10 bases from V and 1 base from J; junction bases left unmatched: 9. Germline V lookup: CDR1 ENHRY, CDR2 SYGVKD. DNA for the CDR3: TGTGCCACCGGGACTAGCAGTGAGCGCACAGATACGCAGTATTTT. Its protein product is CATGTSSERTDTQYF.

This clonotype was observed a few times. The V and J genes are TRBV9 and TRBJ2-3; D is unresolved. The germline gives CDR1 SGDLS, CDR2 YYNGEE. CDR3 size: 15 residues. With 0 bases removed from V and 4 bases from J, the gap between germline ends came to 12 bases. CDR3 sequence: CASSVGSTSADTQYF. The CDR3 DNA reads TGTGCCAGCAGCGTAGGCTCTACTTCGGCAGATACGCAGTATTTT. Together with reference TRBV9 and TRBJ2-3, the CDR3 gives the full variable domain: DSGVTQTPKHLITATGQRVTLRCSPRSGDLSVYWYQQSLDQGLQFLIQYYNGEERAKGNILERFSAQQFPDLHSELNLSSLELGDSALYFCASSVGSTSADTQYFGPGTRLTVL.

A few counts support this clonotype. This chain connects TRBV12-3 or TRBV12-4 to TRBJ1-3; no reliable D call. Trimming took 10 bases from V and 4 from J, leaving 14 bases between them. This CDR3 is built from 13 residues. CDR3 DNA sequence: TGTGCCAACCTAGGTGACGCCGGAAACACCATATATTTT. Protein: CANLGDAGNTIYF.

The chain carries TRBV7-9 and TRBJ1-4; possibly TRBD1 for D (6 bases). The ends were cut back, 1 base at V and 6 bases at J, with 12 bases in the middle. The V gene's germline CDR1 is SEHNR and CDR2 FQNEAQ (reference sequence). The CDR3 runs 15 residues. The CDR3 here is CASSLGVRGDEKLFF. As DNA, the CDR3 is TGTGCCAGCAGCTTAGGCGTGAGGGGGGATGAAAAACTGTTTTTT.

As to this clonotype: One end of the junction fails to match germline, which may point to a read error. The chain combines TRBV7-2 with TRBJ2-5, with D uncertain. Germline V gives CDR1 SGHTA, CDR2 FQGNSA. The CDR3 extends over 13 amino acids. This CDR3 is CASTLSYGETQYF. In DNA, the CDR3 is TGTGCCAGCACCTTAAGCTATGGGGAGACCCAGTACTTC.

The V call is TRBV12-3 or TRBV12-4, the J call TRBJ2-7; no firm D call. The V end was cut by 6 bases, the J end by 6 bases, with 12 bases between. The CDR3 sequence is 12 residues long. CDR3 coding DNA: TGTGCCAGCAGCTCTTATTATGGCGAGCAGTACTTC. Translating gives CASSSYYGEQYF.

This chain uses TRBV28 with TRBJ2-1; the D is unclear. The germline V gene encodes CDR1 MDHEN and CDR2 SYDVKM. Trimming took off 3 bases at V and 9 bases at J, with 18 bases between the two ends. This CDR3 comprises 15 residues. Here the CDR3 DNA reads TGTGCCAGCAGTTTCTTTGGGCTCCCCAATGGTGAGCAGTTCTTC. This translates into CASSFFGLPNGEQFF. The full variable domain, in which reference TRBV28 and TRBJ2-1 provide the parts outside the CDR3, is DVKVTQSSRYLVKRTGEKVFLECVQDMDHENMFWYRQDPGLGLRLIYFSYDVKMKEKGDIPEGYSVSREKKERFSLILESASTNQTSMYLCASSFFGLPNGEQFFGPGTRLTVL.

The chain couples TRBV29-1 to TRBJ1-1; 8 positions agree with TRBD1. Germline V gene sequence: CDR1 SQVTM, CDR2 ANQGSEA. The junction had 3 bases not matched to a gene; V was cut back by 0 bases and J by 0 bases. This CDR3 spans 15 amino acids. CDR3 DNA sequence: TGCAGCGTTGAAGACGGGACAGGAGTGAACACTGAAGCTTTCTTT. Translation gives CSVEDGTGVNTEAFF.

Only a few counts were recorded for this clonotype. V and J are TRBV5-1 and TRBJ2-6; no reliable D call. Trimming shortened V by 1 base and J by 1 base, and 6 bases separated the two germline ends. CDR3 length: 15 residues. CDR1 SGHRS and CDR2 YFSETQ come from the germline V gene. The CDR3: CASSLIVSGANVLTF. The CDR3 DNA reads as TGCGCCAGCAGCTTGATTGTGTCTGGGGCCAACGTCCTGACTTTC. Combining the CDR3 with reference TRBV5-1 and TRBJ2-6 gives the whole variable domain KAGVTQTPRYLIKTRGQQVTLSCSPISGHRSVSWYQQTPGQGLQFLFEYFSETQRNKGNFPGRFSGRQFSNSRSEMNVSTLELGDSALYLCASSLIVSGANVLTFGAGSRLTVL.

This clonotype has more than one count but fewer than ten. The V and J genes are TRBV20-1 and TRBJ2-3, with 7 bases fitting TRBD2. The CDR3 has 16 residues. Trimming at V came to 8 bases and at J to 3 bases, leaving 17 bases not matched to a gene. Germline CDR1 DFQATT, CDR2 SNEGSKA (reference sequence). The CDR3 loop is CSPAMTGTTYTDTQYF. CDR3 DNA sequence: TGCAGTCCAGCCATGACCGGGACTACATATACAGATACGCAGTATTTT.

The rearrangement joins TRBV7-6 to TRBJ1-1, with TRBD1 matching over 8 bases. The length of the CDR3 is 16 residues. CDR1 and CDR2 (germline): SGHVS, FNYEAQ. V shed 3 bases and J 3 bases; nucleotides not matched to a gene: 9. The CDR3, as DNA: TGTGCCAGCAGCTTTCGGTACAGGGGGGCCGACACTGAAGCTTTCTTT. This codes for CASSFRYRGADTEAFF.

The chain joins TRBV6-5 to TRBJ2-1; no firm D call. The CDR3 sequence is 15 residues long. The V end was cut by 5 bases, the J end by 9 bases, with 20 bases between. Germline V CDR1 and CDR2: MNHEY, SVGAGI. The CDR3 sequence: CASSLLAPLKGEQFF. In nucleotides, the CDR3 is TGTGCCAGCAGTCTCCTCGCTCCACTTAAGGGTGAGCAGTTCTTC.

The rearrangement links TRBV5-1 to TRBJ2-1; no definite D call. Looked up from germline, CDR1 is SGHRS and CDR2 is YFSETQ. The CDR3 is made up of 14 amino acids. Trimming took off 0 bases at V and 4 bases at J, with 8 bases between the two ends. CDR3 DNA: TGCGCCAGCAGCTTGGGAAACCCTTACAATGAGCAGTTCTTC. It specifies CASSLGNPYNEQFF.

The chain couples TRBV7-8 to TRBJ1-5, with a weak D call TRBD1 (5 bases). CDR1 is SGHVS and CDR2 is FQNEAQ in the germline V gene. Trimming took off 3 bases at V and 0 bases at J, with 12 bases between the two ends. The CDR3 covers 16 residues. The CDR3 protein is CASSFGGRGSNQPQHF. The CDR3 DNA follows: TGTGCCAGCAGCTTCGGGGGGAGGGGTAGCAATCAGCCCCAGCATTTT.